These T cell receptor beta chains were read from a single sample in a study of cytomegalovirus exposure and HLA in healthy donors. Generated by immunoSEQ multiplex PCR, the TCRdb table keeps only in-frame clones and is missing some. The sample includes roughly 150,000 clones, less than 90% of them seen just once. The sequenced material came from PBMCs. These receptor sequences come from a man aged 25 to 40 in good health and CMV-seropositive. Each CDR3 is given with its conserved first and last residue. Each record gives: D gene, clone size, V gene, J gene, CDR3 DNA, CDR3 protein. D genes are given only for firm matches. Clone size is stated in some rows and not others, as once, few, many or a class when expanded.

TRBD2	.	TRBV29-1	TRBJ2-1	TGCAGCGTTGAATCCGGGACTAGCGGATACAATGAGCAGTTCTTC	CSVESGTSGYNEQFF
.	once	TRBV5-4	TRBJ1-4	TGTGCCAGCAGCTTTGGACAGCGCACTAATGAAAAACTGTTTTTT	CASSFGQRTNEKLFF
TRBD1	.	TRBV28	TRBJ1-1	TGTGCCAGCAGTTTACCCGGGACAGGGAACACTGAAGCTTTCTTT	CASSLPGTGNTEAFF
TRBD1	.	TRBV10-2	TRBJ1-2	TGCGCCAGCAAGGACAGGAGGGCTAACTATGGCTACACCTTC	CASKDRRANYGYTF
.	.	TRBV5-1	TRBJ2-6	TGCGCCAGCAGCTTGGGAGGGACAGGGGCCAACGTCCTGACTTTC	CASSLGGTGANVLTF
.	once	TRBV5-4	TRBJ2-7	TGTGCCAGCAGCTTGGATACAGGCTACGAGCAGTACTTC	CASSLDTGYEQYF
TRBD1	.	TRBV15	TRBJ2-1	TGTGCCACCAGCAGAGAGCAGGGGGTTTACAATGAGCAGTTCTTC	CATSREQGVYNEQFF
TRBD2	.	TRBV10-3	TRBJ2-1	TGTGCCATCAACTTGGGACTAGCGGCTGACAATGAGCAGTTCTTC	CAINLGLAADNEQFF
TRBD1	.	TRBV29-1	TRBJ2-7	TGCAGCGTTGAAGGACAGGGGGCGAGCATCTACGAGCAGTACTTC	CSVEGQGASIYEQYF
.	.	TRBV7-9	TRBJ2-1	TGTGCCAGCAGCTTAGTGGGGTTGAGCGGTTCCCACAATGAGCAGTTCTTC	CASSLVGLSGSHNEQFF
.	.	TRBV7-9	TRBJ2-7	TGTGCCAGCAGCTCTAACTACGAGCAGTACTTC	CASSSNYEQYF
TRBD1	.	TRBV7-8	TRBJ1-2	TGTGCCAGCAGCCTAAAAGCTGGGACAGGCAATGGCTACACCTTC	CASSLKAGTGNGYTF
TRBD1	.	TRBV28	TRBJ1-4	TGTGCCAGCAGCCGTAGCCGGGACAGGGAATTAACTAATGAAAAACTGTTTTTT	CASSRSRDRELTNEKLFF
.	once	TRBV7-9	TRBJ2-7	TGTGCCAGCAGCCTATTAGGGGACAAGCAGTACTTC	CASSLLGDKQYF
.	once	TRBV28	TRBJ1-2	TGTGCCAGCAGTTCCGAGGACAGCTACTATGGCTACACCTTC	CASSSEDSYYGYTF
TRBD1	.	TRBV6-4	TRBJ1-2	TGTGCCAGCAGTCGCGGGTCCCGGGACAGCTATGGCTACACCTTC	CASSRGSRDSYGYTF
.	.	TRBV6-1	TRBJ1-5	TGTGCCAGCAGACATGGACAGTTTAGCAATCAGCCCCAGCATTTT	CASRHGQFSNQPQHF
.	.	TRBV6-5	TRBJ1-2	TGTGCCAGCAGTTACGCAGACCGACTTGGCTATGGCTACACCTTC	CASSYADRLGYGYTF
TRBD2	.	TRBV7-3	TRBJ2-1	TGTGCCAGCAGCTTGCCCTCCGGGACTAGCGGGGGAAGGGCCTACAATGAGCAGTTCTTC	CASSLPSGTSGGRAYNEQFF
TRBD2	.	TRBV2	TRBJ2-1	TGTGCCAGCAGGCAGACTACTAGCGGGAGCGATGAGCAGTTCTTC	CASRQTTSGSDEQFF
.	.	TRBV7-8	TRBJ1-5	TGTGCCAGCAGCTTAGGCGGGACCCTTAACAATCAGCCCCAGCATTTT	CASSLGGTLNNQPQHF
TRBD2	.	TRBV13	TRBJ2-7	TGTGCCAGCAGCTTGAGCGGGAGAGGAGCCTACGAGCAGTACTTC	CASSLSGRGAYEQYF
TRBD2	.	TRBV4-1	TRBJ2-7	TGCGCCAGCAGCCAACTAGGACTAGCGGGAAACGAGCAGTACTTC	CASSQLGLAGNEQYF
TRBD1	.	TRBV7-3	TRBJ2-2	TGTGCCAGCAGATCAGGGGGAAGGGACACCGGGGAGCTGTTTTTT	CASRSGGRDTGELFF
.	.	TRBV11-2	TRBJ2-3	TGTGCCAGCAGCAGAAGCGGAATACTTTCAGATACGCAGTATTTT	CASSRSGILSDTQYF
.	.	TRBV9	TRBJ2-3	TGTGCCAGCAGCGTTAATGCAGATACGCAGTATTTT	CASSVNADTQYF
.	.	TRBV5-1	TRBJ1-1	TGCGCCAGCAGCTTCTCCTCCGGGGACACTGAAGCTTTCTTT	CASSFSSGDTEAFF
TRBD1	.	TRBV7-3	TRBJ1-1	TGTGCCAGCAGCCCGGGGACAGGCCACACTGAAGCTTTCTTT	CASSPGTGHTEAFF
.	.	TRBV5-8	TRBJ2-3	TGTGCCAGCAGCTTGCGGATTACGACTAGCACAGATACGCAGTATTTT	CASSLRITTSTDTQYF
TRBD1	.	TRBV30	TRBJ1-4	TGTGCCTGGGGGGGACAGGGGATGGCTAATGAAAAACTGTTTTTT	CAWGGQGMANEKLFF
TRBD1	.	TRBV5-1	TRBJ1-1	TGCGCCAGCAGCGCTACGACAGGGGGCATAGGGAACACTGAAGCTTTCTTT	CASSATTGGIGNTEAFF
.	.	TRBV7-3	TRBJ2-3	TGTGCCAGCAGCACCGCAGGGGGGGATACGCAGTATTTT	CASSTAGGDTQYF
TRBD2	.	TRBV2	TRBJ2-7	TGTGCCAGCGAGGAGCGGGAGGCCTCCTACGAGCAGTACTTC	CASEEREASYEQYF
.	.	TRBV7-9	TRBJ1-1	TGTGCCAGCAGCTTGCTTACACAAAACACTGAAGCTTTCTTT	CASSLLTQNTEAFF
.	.	TRBV5-5	TRBJ1-2	TGTGCCAGCAGCTTGGACAGGTTCTATGGCTACACCTTC	CASSLDRFYGYTF